These 32 T cell receptor beta chains share one sample of origin, sequenced in a study of STAT5B mutations in CD4+ large granular lymphocyte leukemia. Produced via immunoSEQ multiplex PCR; TCRdb's table is partial and in-frame only. The sample has under 40,000 clones; 71% are singletons. Sequencing used CD4+ T cells from blood buffy coats. Receptors were obtained from a human donor in good health.

The chain is built from TRBV6-5 and TRBJ2-3; 9 bases match TRBD2. The CDR3 is 13 residues long. V gave up 11 bases and J gave up 3 bases; unmatched junction bases: 6. The V gene's germline CDR1 is MNHEY and CDR2 SVGAGI. Here the CDR3 reads CAGPSGETDTQYF. The CDR3 DNA reads TGTGCCGGCCCTAGCGGGGAAACAGATACGCAGTATTTT.

V is TRBV5-6 and J is TRBJ2-5, with D possibly matching TRBD2 (5 bases). The CDR3 runs to 15 residues. Looked up from germline, CDR1 is SGHDT and CDR2 is YYEEEE. The ends were cut back, 0 bases at V and 3 bases at J, with 12 bases in the middle. The CDR3 loop reads CASSLAGVRKETQYF. The DNA for the CDR3 is TGTGCCAGCAGCTTGGCCGGGGTACGAAAAGAGACCCAGTACTTC.

The chain carries TRBV28 and TRBJ1-2; perhaps TRBD1 as D (6 bases). The length of the CDR3 is 13 residues. V was clipped by 2 bases and J by 7 bases, with 11 bases between them. CDR1 and CDR2 from the germline V gene are MDHEN and SYDVKM. CDR3 DNA: TGTGCCAGCAGTTTAGGGGGCTTGGGTGGCTACACCTTC. This sequence encodes CASSLGGLGGYTF.

CDR3 protein: CASSALEGQPQHF. The CDR3 DNA sequence: TGTGCCAGCAGTGCCTTGGAGGGTCAGCCCCAGCATTTT. The chain has TRBV6-4 and TRBJ1-5, with D uncertain. CDR1 MRHNA and CDR2 SNTAGT come from the germline V gene. Trimming took off 4 bases at V and 6 bases at J, with 10 bases between the two ends. The CDR3 has 13 residues.

The chain recombines TRBV6-5 with TRBJ1-1; no firm D call. CDR1 is MNHEY, CDR2 SVGAGI, per germline. The CDR3 is 14 amino acids. V gave up 5 bases and J gave up 1 base, with 11 bases separating them. The CDR3 DNA follows: TGTGCCAGCAGTCGGCTGACCCCGAACACTGAAGCTTTCTTT. It encodes CASSRLTPNTEAFF.

The genes are TRBV5-4 and TRBJ2-3; 9 bases are a match to TRBD2. CDR1 is SGHNT, CDR2 YYREEE, per germline (reference sequence). Unmatched junction bases numbered 9, after V lost 2 bases and J lost 5 bases. The CDR3 has 16 amino acids. The CDR3 protein is CASSFGGGAFVDTQYF. The CDR3 DNA is TGTGCCAGCAGCTTCGGCGGGGGGGCCTTTGTAGATACGCAGTATTTT.

J is TRBJ1-3 and V is TRBV4-2, with 8 bases that match TRBD1. CDR1 LGHNA and CDR2 YNFKEQ come from the germline V gene. V was clipped by 2 bases and J by 2 bases; unmatched bases: 2. This CDR3 comprises 15 residues. The chain's CDR3 is CASSQIQGAGNTIYF. The DNA for the CDR3 is TGTGCCAGCAGCCAAATACAGGGGGCTGGAAACACCATATATTTT.

This chain joins TRBV6-5 and TRBJ1-5; TRBD1 matches 7 bases. Germline-derived CDR1 and CDR2 are MNHEY and SVGAGI. V shed 7 bases, J shed 7 bases, and the junction held 16 bases outside the gene matches. The CDR3 sequence is 16 residues long. This CDR3 reads CASTSSTGVSVQPQHF. The CDR3 DNA is TGTGCCAGCACTTCCTCCACAGGGGTTTCGGTACAGCCCCAGCATTTT.

In its sample, this clone was seen a few times. The chain joins TRBV7-9 to TRBJ2-5, with 11 bases fitting TRBD1. Germline CDR1 and CDR2: SEHNR and FQNEAQ (reference sequence). V shed 6 bases and J 2 bases; nucleotides not matched to a gene: 5. This CDR3 is 15 amino acids long. CDR3 protein: CASRTGQGAQETQYF. CDR3 sequence (DNA): TGTGCCAGCAGAACAGGACAGGGGGCTCAAGAGACCCAGTACTTC.

The V call is TRBV19, the J call TRBJ2-1; 9 bases are a match to TRBD2. The length of the CDR3 is 18 residues. The ends lost 5 bases at V and 5 bases at J; junction bases unmatched: 16. CDR1 is LNHDA, CDR2 SQIVND, per germline (reference sequence). Here the CDR3 DNA reads TGTGCCAGTAGTCCCGGGGCGGGGGGGCCTAAGCTACACAATGAGCAGTTCTTC. Translated: CASSPGAGGPKLHNEQFF.

This clone was counted only a few times. The rearrangement links TRBV19 to TRBJ1-4; possible D gene TRBD1, 5 bases. CDR1 and CDR2 from the germline V gene are LNHDA and SQIVND (reference sequence). The CDR3 is 15 residues long. Trimming took 5 bases from V and 7 from J, leaving 17 bases between them. CDR3 nucleotides: TGTGCCAGTAGTGTTGGCACGGGGGTTAGTGAAAAACTGTTTTTT. Translated: CASSVGTGVSEKLFF.

In its sample, this clone was seen once. The rearrangement joins TRBV5-4 to TRBJ2-5, with D perhaps given as TRBD1 or TRBD2 (5 bases each). This CDR3 region has 13 residues. Trimming took off 6 bases at V and 5 bases at J, with 14 bases between the two ends. The germline V gene has CDR1 SGHNT and CDR2 YYREEE (reference sequence). In nucleotides, the CDR3 is TGTGCCAGCACCCCCGGGGCTGGGGAGACCCAGTACTTC. It codes for CASTPGAGETQYF. Using reference TRBV5-4 and TRBJ2-5 for the parts outside the CDR3, the full variable domain is ETGVTQSPTHLIKTRGQQVTLRCSSQSGHNTVSWYQQALGQGPQFIFQYYREEENGRGNFPPRFSGLQFPNYSSELNVNALELDDSALYLCASTPGAGETQYFGPGTRLLVL.

This chain links TRBV2 with TRBJ1-5; no reliable D call. Trimming removed 6 bases at V and 5 bases at J, with 11 bases between. Germline CDR1 reads SNHLY; CDR2 reads FYNNEI. CDR3 length: 13 amino acids. As DNA, the CDR3 is TGTGCCAGCAGCAAGATAGTAGATCAGCCCCAGCATTTT. This sequence encodes CASSKIVDQPQHF.

The gene calls are TRBV21-1 and TRBJ2-7. TRBV21-1 is a known pseudogene. This CDR3 comprises 14 residues. This CDR3 is CASSKEQFSYEQYF. As DNA, the CDR3 is TGTGCCAGCAGCAAAGAGCAGTTCTCCTACGAGCAGTACTTC.

The genes are TRBV2 and TRBJ1-5, with unresolved D. The length of the CDR3 is 12 residues. From germline, CDR1 is SNHLY and CDR2 FYNNEI. The V end was cut by 4 bases, the J end by 6 bases, with 7 bases between. CDR3 protein: CASSVEAQPQHF. The CDR3 coding sequence is TGTGCCAGCAGTGTCGAGGCTCAGCCCCAGCATTTT.

The CDR3 nucleotides read TGCGCCAGCAGCCAAGATGTACAGTACGCTGAAGCTTTCTTT. Its translation is CASSQDVQYAEAFF. The chain carries TRBV4-1 and TRBJ1-1; no reliable D call. CDR1 and CDR2 (germline): MGHRA, YSYEKL. CDR3 length equals 14 residues. Between the trimmed V and J ends, which lost 0 bases and 6 bases, there was a span of 11 bases.

The CDR3 region has the DNA TGTGCCAGCAGTTACTCCCGGCCGAGCTCTGGAAACACCATATATTTT. Amino acid sequence: CASSYSRPSSGNTIYF. The genes are TRBV6-5 and TRBJ1-3, with D unclear. The V gene's germline CDR1 is MNHEY and CDR2 SVGAGI. Trimming took off 0 bases at V and 0 bases at J, with 9 bases between the two ends. The CDR3 length is 16 residues.

In its sample, this clone was seen a few times. The V and J genes are TRBV28 and TRBJ1-3, with D possibly being TRBD1 (6 bases). From germline, CDR1 is MDHEN and CDR2 SYDVKM. This CDR3 contains 13 residues. V was clipped by 7 bases and J by 8 bases, with 15 bases between them. The CDR3 sequence: CASTVGGPDTIYF. The DNA for the CDR3 is TGTGCCAGCACAGTTGGGGGGCCGGACACCATATATTTT.

The chain employs TRBV6-1 and TRBJ1-3; perhaps TRBD1 as D (6 bases). CDR1 and CDR2 from the germline V gene are MNHNS and SASEGT. The CDR3 is made up of 17 amino acids. Deletions cut 2 bases from V and 0 bases from J, with 14 bases between. CDR3 protein: CASSEMRQAISGNTIYF. In nucleotides, the CDR3 is TGTGCCAGCAGTGAAATGAGACAGGCCATCTCTGGAAACACCATATATTTT.

The chain joins TRBV6-5 to TRBJ1-2, with a possible D match to TRBD1 (6 bases). The CDR3 runs 15 residues. Germline V lookup: CDR1 MNHEY, CDR2 SVGAGI. V shed 7 bases and J shed 5 bases, with 20 bases lying between them. The CDR3 bases are TGTGCCAGCAAAAACGGGGGGCTCGTGGGGTATGGCTACACCTTC. It specifies CASKNGGLVGYGYTF.

CDR3 sequence reads: CASTMAAGGTDTQYF. CDR3 nucleotides: TGTGCCAGCACCATGGCGGCAGGGGGAACAGATACGCAGTATTTT. V gene TRBV5-6 combines with J gene TRBJ2-3; 7 nucleotides agree with TRBD1. With 6 bases clipped from V and 3 bases from J, the junction kept 10 bases outside the gene matches. Germline-derived CDR1 and CDR2 are SGHDT and YYEEEE. The CDR3 runs to 15 residues.

There are a few counts of this clone. The CDR3 sequence: CAISEYEGGQYF. CDR3 DNA: TGTGCCATCAGTGAGTATGAGGGAGGGCAGTATTTT. The chain has TRBV10-3 and TRBJ2-3, with D possibly TRBD2 on 6 matching bases. The CDR3 has 12 amino acids. CDR1 and CDR2 (germline): ENHRY, SYGVKD. Trimming pared 1 base from V and 11 bases from J, leaving 10 bases between.

The gene calls are TRBV30 and TRBJ1-4; tentative D call: TRBD1 (6 bases). This CDR3 is 15 amino acids long. Germline CDR1 reads GTSNPN; CDR2 reads SVGIG (reference sequence). Trimming left V 0 bases short and J 14 bases short, with 22 bases between. CDR3 coding DNA: TGTGCCTGGAGTGTAGGGGGAGTTGGTAGTTTTGAGCTGTTTTTT. Its translation is CAWSVGGVGSFELFF.

In nucleotides, the CDR3 is TGTGCCAGCAGCCTCGGACTAGCGGGTTCCTACTACGAGCAGTACTTC. This codes for CASSLGLAGSYYEQYF. This rearrangement joins TRBV9 to TRBJ2-7; 11 bases align to TRBD2. Unmatched junction bases numbered 9, after V lost 4 bases and J lost 3 bases. The germline gives CDR1 SGDLS, CDR2 YYNGEE. This CDR3 is 16 amino acids long.

The J gene is TRBJ1-2, the V gene TRBV10-2; 9 bases map to TRBD1. This CDR3 is built from 14 residues. Germline CDR1 WSHSY, CDR2 SAAADI. Trimming at V came to 4 bases and at J to 0 bases, leaving 0 bases not matched to a gene. The CDR3 bases are TGCGCCAGCAGTGGACAGGGGGCTAACTATGGCTACACCTTC. The encoded protein is CASSGQGANYGYTF.

The gene calls are TRBV6-6 and TRBJ1-2, with D uncertain. The CDR3 runs to 14 residues. Germline V gene data show CDR1 as MNHNY and CDR2 as SVGAGI (reference sequence). V was cut by 2 bases and J by 6 bases, with 13 bases left in between. CDR3 sequence: CASSYVGTKDGYTF. DNA of the CDR3: TGTGCCAGCAGTTACGTGGGCACAAAGGATGGCTACACCTTC.

This clone has just a few counts. The chain carries TRBV25-1 and TRBJ2-7, with D possibly called TRBD1 or TRBD2 (6 bases each). V dropped 3 bases and J dropped 7 bases, with 19 bases sitting between them. The CDR3 has 15 residues. Germline loops: CDR1 MGHDK, CDR2 SYGVNS. CDR3 DNA: TGTGCCAGCAGTGATAGCCGGAACGGGGGCAGAGAGCAGTACTTC. It codes for CASSDSRNGGREQYF.

The V gene is TRBV20-1, the J gene TRBJ1-3; D uncertain. This CDR3 has 11 amino acids. CDR1 and CDR2 (germline): DFQATT, SNEGSKA (reference sequence). In DNA, the CDR3 is TGCTCACCTACCTCTGGAAACACCATATATTTT. This sequence encodes CSPTSGNTIYF.

This clone was seen only once. The rearrangement links TRBV2 to TRBJ1-5, with TRBD1 identical over 7 bases. The V segment lost 8 bases and the J segment 1 base; nucleotides outside the gene matches: 5. The length of the CDR3 is 14 residues. Germline V gene sequence: CDR1 SNHLY, CDR2 FYNNEI. The CDR3 spells CASDVDRSNQPQHF. The CDR3 DNA reads as TGTGCCAGCGATGTGGACAGGAGCAATCAGCCCCAGCATTTT.

The genes are TRBV11-3 and TRBJ1-2, with D uncertain. Germline V gene lookup returns CDR1 SGHNT and CDR2 YENEEA. Trimming shortened V by 0 bases and J by 6 bases, and 5 bases separated the two germline ends. The CDR3 sequence is 12 residues long. The CDR3 DNA reads TGTGCCAGCAGCTTAGATACGGATGGCTACACCTTC. Protein: CASSLDTDGYTF.

The chain carries TRBV7-3 and TRBJ1-6; D ambiguous. The ends were cut back, 5 bases at V and 7 bases at J, with 15 bases in the middle. Looked up from germline, CDR1 is SGHTA and CDR2 is FQGTGA. The CDR3 has 15 amino acids. Written as DNA, the CDR3 is TGTGCCAGCAGCCGAAATCCTATTGCAAATTCACCCCTCCACTTT. Protein sequence: CASSRNPIANSPLHF.

The genes are TRBV5-8 and TRBJ1-5; D is unresolved. Germline V gene sequence: CDR1 SGHTS, CDR2 YDEGEE. Trimming cost V 1 base and J 0 bases, with 11 bases left between them. The CDR3 extends over 16 amino acids. The CDR3 DNA reads as TGTGCCAGCAGCTTGTTAGGAAGCTATAGCAATCAGCCCCAGCATTTT. Amino acid sequence: CASSLLGSYSNQPQHF.